Listed here are 10 T cell receptor beta chains from one sample, sequenced in a study of shared clonotypes between healthy human individuals. Using immunoSEQ multiplex PCR, the repertoire was profiled, and TCRdb retains in-frame clones only, with some absent. The sample has about 960,000 clones, 60% to 85% seen once. Sequencing was performed on memory CD4+ T cells sorted from blood. The subset is: CD45RA-negative fraction. The source of these receptors is a man younger than 30 in good health.

The genes are TRBV5-4 and TRBJ1-1; no firm D call. Germline-derived CDR1 and CDR2 are SGHNT and YYREEE (reference sequence). The ends were cut back, 4 bases at V and 5 bases at J, with 9 bases in the middle. The CDR3 runs 12 residues. The CDR3 here is CASSGEVTEAFF. The DNA of the CDR3 is TGTGCCAGCAGCGGTGAAGTGACTGAAGCTTTCTTT.

The chain is built from TRBV7-2 and TRBJ1-1, with a possible D match to TRBD1 (5 bases). Germline CDR1 is SGHTA and CDR2 is FQGNSA. V was pared by 2 bases and J by 1 base, with 8 bases between. This CDR3 has 14 amino acids. The CDR3 reads CASSLWGGNTEAFF. In DNA, the CDR3 is TGTGCCAGCAGCTTATGGGGCGGGAACACTGAAGCTTTCTTT.

The CDR3 region has the DNA TGTGCCAGCAGAAGGGGTTCTAATGAAAAACTGTTTTTT. Residues: CASRRGSNEKLFF. The chain employs TRBV2 and TRBJ1-4; TRBD1 is a possible D gene (5 bases). This CDR3 has 13 residues. V lost 6 bases and J 3 bases, leaving 8 bases between the germline ends. Germline CDR1 and CDR2: SNHLY and FYNNEI.

The chain has TRBV7-2 and TRBJ2-5; the match to TRBD1 covers 8 bases. Germline values: CDR1 SGHTA, CDR2 FQGNSA. After removal of 1 base from V and 5 bases from J, the junction contained 0 bases not matched to a gene. The CDR3 extends over 13 amino acids. CDR3 nucleotides: TGTGCCAGCAGCTTAGGGGACAGGGAGACCCAGTACTTC. Amino acid sequence: CASSLGDRETQYF.

This clone was recorded a few times. The V gene is TRBV29-1, the J gene TRBJ1-3; possible D gene TRBD1, 5 bases. The CDR3 contains 13 residues. Between the trimmed V and J ends, which lost 7 bases and 0 bases, there was a span of 10 bases. In germline, CDR1 is SQVTM, CDR2 ANQGSEA. CDR3 DNA: TGCAGCGCGGGACGGACCTCTGGAAACACCATATATTTT. This sequence encodes CSAGRTSGNTIYF.

The chain couples TRBV29-1 to TRBJ2-2; D perhaps matches TRBD1 (5 bases). The CDR3 is 13 residues long. Trimming removed 4 bases at V and 4 bases at J, with 10 bases between. Germline V gene sequence: CDR1 SQVTM, CDR2 ANQGSEA. The CDR3 reads CSVGSGITGELFF. CDR3 in DNA: TGCAGCGTTGGGTCAGGGATCACCGGGGAGCTGTTTTTT.

The rearrangement joins TRBV7-8 to TRBJ1-6; no firm D call. CDR1 SGHVS and CDR2 FQNEAQ come from the germline V gene. This CDR3 is 18 amino acids long. The ends were cut back, 4 bases at V and 4 bases at J, with 20 bases in the middle. For the CDR3, the DNA is TGTGCCAGCAGCTCATATAACCCGGACGGCAGATATAATTCACCCCTCCACTTT. It is translated as CASSSYNPDGRYNSPLHF.

The chain uses TRBV2 and TRBJ1-5, with a possible D match to TRBD1 (6 bases). This CDR3 contains 16 residues. The V end lost 2 bases, the J end lost 4 bases, and 15 bases lay between the germline ends. Germline V gives CDR1 SNHLY, CDR2 FYNNEI. For the CDR3, the DNA is TGTGCCAGCAGTGAAACAGGGAGAGGTAAAAATCAGCCCCAGCATTTT. Amino acids: CASSETGRGKNQPQHF.

V and J are TRBV30 and TRBJ1-6; D remains unclear. Trimming took 1 base from V and 8 from J, leaving 15 bases between them. The CDR3 length is 15 residues. CDR1 is GTSNPN and CDR2 is SVGIG in the germline V gene (reference sequence). Written as DNA, the CDR3 is TGTGCCTGGAGTGCCGAACTTTCGGGGTATTCACCCCTCCACTTT. Protein product: CAWSAELSGYSPLHF.

V gene TRBV13 combines with J gene TRBJ1-3; possibly TRBD1 for D (6 bases). Germline CDR1 and CDR2: PRHDT and FYEKMQ (reference sequence). Trimming cost V 4 bases and J 0 bases, with 13 bases left between them. The CDR3 covers 16 residues. The chain's CDR3 is CASSYSTGPSGNTIYF. The DNA for the CDR3 is TGTGCCAGCAGCTACTCGACAGGACCCTCTGGAAACACCATATATTTT.